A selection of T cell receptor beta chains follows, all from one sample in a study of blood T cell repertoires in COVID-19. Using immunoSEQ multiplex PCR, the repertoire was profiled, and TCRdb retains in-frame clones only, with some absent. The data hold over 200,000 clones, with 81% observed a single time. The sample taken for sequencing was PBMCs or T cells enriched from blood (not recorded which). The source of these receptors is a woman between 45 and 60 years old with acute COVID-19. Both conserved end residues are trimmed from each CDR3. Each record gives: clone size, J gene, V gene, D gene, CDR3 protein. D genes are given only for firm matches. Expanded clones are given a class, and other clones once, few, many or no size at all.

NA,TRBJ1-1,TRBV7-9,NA,ASGTGTTEAF
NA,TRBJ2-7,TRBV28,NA,ASHQGSINEQY
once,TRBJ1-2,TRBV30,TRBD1,AWSGTGLSGYT
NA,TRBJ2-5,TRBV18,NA,ASSDLGGETQY
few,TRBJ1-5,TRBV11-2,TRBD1,ASSSWTGAGLLDQPQH
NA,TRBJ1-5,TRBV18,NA,ASSPSGNQPQH
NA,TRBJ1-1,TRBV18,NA,ASSPYKNTEAF
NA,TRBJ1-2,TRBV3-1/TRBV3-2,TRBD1,ASSLKRQGADGYT
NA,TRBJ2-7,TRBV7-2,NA,ASSPRQLPYEQY
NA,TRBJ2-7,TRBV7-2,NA,ASSSRRPGMGSYEQY
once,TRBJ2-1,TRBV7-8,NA,ASSLGPQGVNNEQF
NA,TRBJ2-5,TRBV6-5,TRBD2,ASTRVSGAETQY
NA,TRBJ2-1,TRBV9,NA,ASSPYGTPSSYNEQF
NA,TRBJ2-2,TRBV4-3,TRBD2,ASSQDGAGVLFGELF
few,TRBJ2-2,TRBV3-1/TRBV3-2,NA,ASSQNLASPPLRELF
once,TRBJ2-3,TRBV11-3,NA,ASSWDTRTQY